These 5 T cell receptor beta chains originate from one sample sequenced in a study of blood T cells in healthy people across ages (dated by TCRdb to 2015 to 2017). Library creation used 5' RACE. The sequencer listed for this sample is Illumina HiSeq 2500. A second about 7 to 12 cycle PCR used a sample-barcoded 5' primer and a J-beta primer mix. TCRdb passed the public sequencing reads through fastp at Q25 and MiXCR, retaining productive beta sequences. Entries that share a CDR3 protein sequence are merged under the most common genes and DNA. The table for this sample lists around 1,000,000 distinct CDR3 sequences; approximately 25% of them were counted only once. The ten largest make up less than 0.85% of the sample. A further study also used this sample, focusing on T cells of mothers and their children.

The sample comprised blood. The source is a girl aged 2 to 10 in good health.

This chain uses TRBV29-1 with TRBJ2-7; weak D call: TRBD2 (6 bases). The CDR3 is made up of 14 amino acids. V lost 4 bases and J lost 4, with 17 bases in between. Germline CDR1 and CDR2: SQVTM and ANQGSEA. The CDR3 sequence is CSVVGGAGRYEQYF. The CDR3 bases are TGCAGCGTTGTGGGGGGAGCAGGGAGGTACGAGCAGTACTTC.

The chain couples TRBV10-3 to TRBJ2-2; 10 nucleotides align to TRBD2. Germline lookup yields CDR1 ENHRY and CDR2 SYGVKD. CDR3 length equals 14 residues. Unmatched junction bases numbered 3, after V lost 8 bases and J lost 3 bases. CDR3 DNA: TGTGCCATCGGACTAGCGGTGGACACCGGGGAGCTGTTTTTT. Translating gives CAIGLAVDTGELFF.

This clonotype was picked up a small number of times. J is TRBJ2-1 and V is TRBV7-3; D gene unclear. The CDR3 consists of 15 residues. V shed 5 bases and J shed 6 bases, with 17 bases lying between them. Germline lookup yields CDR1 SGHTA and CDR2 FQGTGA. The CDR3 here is CASSPDSKGPNEQFF. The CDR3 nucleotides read TGTGCCAGCAGCCCTGACTCGAAAGGCCCCAATGAGCAGTTCTTC. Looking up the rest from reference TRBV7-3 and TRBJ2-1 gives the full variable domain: GAGVSQTPSNKVTEKGKYVELRCDPISGHTALYWYRQSLGQGPEFLIYFQGTGAADDSGLPNDRFFAVRPEGSVSTLKIQRTERGDSAVYLCASSPDSKGPNEQFFGPGTRLTVL.

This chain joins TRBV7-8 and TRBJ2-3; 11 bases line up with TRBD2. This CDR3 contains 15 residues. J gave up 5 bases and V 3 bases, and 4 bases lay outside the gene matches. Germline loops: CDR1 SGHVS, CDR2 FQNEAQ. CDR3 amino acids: CASSFPGLAVDTQYF. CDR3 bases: TGTGCCAGCAGCTTTCCGGGACTAGCGGTAGATACGCAGTATTTT.

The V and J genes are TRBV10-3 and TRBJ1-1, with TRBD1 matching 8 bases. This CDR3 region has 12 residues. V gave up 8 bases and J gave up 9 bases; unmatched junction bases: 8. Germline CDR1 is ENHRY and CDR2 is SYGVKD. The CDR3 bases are TGTGCCATCGAGGAGACAGGGGCTAAAGCTTTCTTT. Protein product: CAIEETGAKAFF.